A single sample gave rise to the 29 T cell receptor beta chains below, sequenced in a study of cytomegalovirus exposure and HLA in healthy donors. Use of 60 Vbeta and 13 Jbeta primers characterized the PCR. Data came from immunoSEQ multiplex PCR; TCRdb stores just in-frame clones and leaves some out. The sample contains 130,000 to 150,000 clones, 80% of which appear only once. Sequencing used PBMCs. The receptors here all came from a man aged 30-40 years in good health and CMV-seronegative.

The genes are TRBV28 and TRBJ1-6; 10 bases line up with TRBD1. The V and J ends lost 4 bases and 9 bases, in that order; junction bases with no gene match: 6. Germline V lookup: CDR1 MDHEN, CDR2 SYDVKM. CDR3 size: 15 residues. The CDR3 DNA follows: TGTGCCAGCAGTTCTCCAGACAGGGGGCTTTCACCCCTCCACTTT. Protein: CASSSPDRGLSPLHF. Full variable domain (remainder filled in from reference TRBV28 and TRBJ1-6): DVKVTQSSRYLVKRTGEKVFLECVQDMDHENMFWYRQDPGLGLRLIYFSYDVKMKEKGDIPEGYSVSREKKERFSLILESASTNQTSMYLCASSSPDRGLSPLHFGNGTRLTVT.

For the CDR3, the DNA is TGTGCCAGTAGTTACGGGACTAGCGGGAGCTACGAGCAGTACTTC. It encodes CASSYGTSGSYEQYF. The V call is TRBV19, the J call TRBJ2-7, with TRBD2 matching over 14 bases. CDR3 length: 15 amino acids. V shed 5 bases and J 3 bases; nucleotides not matched to a gene: 3. Germline CDR1 LNHDA, CDR2 SQIVND (reference sequence).

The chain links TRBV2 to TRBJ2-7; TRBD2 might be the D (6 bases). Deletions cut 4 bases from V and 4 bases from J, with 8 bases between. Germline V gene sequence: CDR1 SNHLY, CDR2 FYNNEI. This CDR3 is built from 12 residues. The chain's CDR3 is CASSVGTYEQYF. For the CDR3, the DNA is TGTGCCAGCAGTGTAGGGACTTACGAGCAGTACTTC.

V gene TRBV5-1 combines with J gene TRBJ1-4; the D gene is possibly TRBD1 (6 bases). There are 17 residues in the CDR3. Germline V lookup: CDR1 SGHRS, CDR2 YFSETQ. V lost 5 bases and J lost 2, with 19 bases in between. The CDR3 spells CASRIGYGGRTNEKLFF. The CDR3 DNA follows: TGCGCCAGCAGGATTGGCTACGGGGGGCGTACTAATGAAAAACTGTTTTTT.

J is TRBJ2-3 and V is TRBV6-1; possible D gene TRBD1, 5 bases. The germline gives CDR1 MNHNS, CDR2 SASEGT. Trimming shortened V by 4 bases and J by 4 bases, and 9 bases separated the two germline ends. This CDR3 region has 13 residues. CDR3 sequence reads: CASSAQGSDTQYF. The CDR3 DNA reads TGTGCCAGCAGTGCGCAGGGTTCAGATACGCAGTATTTT.

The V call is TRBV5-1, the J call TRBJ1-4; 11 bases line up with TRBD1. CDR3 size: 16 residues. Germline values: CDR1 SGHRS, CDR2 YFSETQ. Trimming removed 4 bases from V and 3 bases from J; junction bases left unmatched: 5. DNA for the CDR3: TGCGCCAGCAGCACCGGGACAGGGGGAGCTAATGAAAAACTGTTTTTT. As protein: CASSTGTGGANEKLFF.

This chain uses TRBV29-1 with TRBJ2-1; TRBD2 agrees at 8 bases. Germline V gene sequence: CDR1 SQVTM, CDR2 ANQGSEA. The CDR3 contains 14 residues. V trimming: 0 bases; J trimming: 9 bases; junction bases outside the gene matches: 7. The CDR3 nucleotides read TGCAGCGTTGAAGAAACCCGGGAGGGCGCTGAGCAGTTCTTC. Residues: CSVEETREGAEQFF.

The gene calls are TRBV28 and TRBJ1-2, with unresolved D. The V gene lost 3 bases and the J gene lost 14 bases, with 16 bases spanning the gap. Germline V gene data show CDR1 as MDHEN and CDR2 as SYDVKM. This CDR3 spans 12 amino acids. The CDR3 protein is CASSFRSRSGTF. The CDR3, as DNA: TGTGCCAGCAGTTTTAGGTCCAGGTCAGGTACCTTC.

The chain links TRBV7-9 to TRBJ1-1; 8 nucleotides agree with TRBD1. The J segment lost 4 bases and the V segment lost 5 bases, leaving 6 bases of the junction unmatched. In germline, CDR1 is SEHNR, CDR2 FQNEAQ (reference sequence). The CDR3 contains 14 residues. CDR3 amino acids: CASSGRTGSTEAFF. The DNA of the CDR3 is TGTGCCAGCAGCGGTCGGACAGGGAGCACTGAAGCTTTCTTT.

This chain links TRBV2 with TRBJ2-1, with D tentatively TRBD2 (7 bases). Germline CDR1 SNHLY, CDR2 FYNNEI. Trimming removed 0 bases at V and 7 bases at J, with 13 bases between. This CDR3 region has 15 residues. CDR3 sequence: CASSEAGGPSNEQFF. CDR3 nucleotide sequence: TGTGCCAGCAGTGAAGCGGGGGGGCCTTCGAATGAGCAGTTCTTC.

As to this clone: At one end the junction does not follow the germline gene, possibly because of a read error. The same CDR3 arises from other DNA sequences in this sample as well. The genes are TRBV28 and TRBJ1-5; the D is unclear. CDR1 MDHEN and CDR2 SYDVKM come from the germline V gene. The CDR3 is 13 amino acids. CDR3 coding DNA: TGTGCCAGCAGTTTATATAGCAATCAACCCCAGCATTTT. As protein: CASSLYSNQPQHF.

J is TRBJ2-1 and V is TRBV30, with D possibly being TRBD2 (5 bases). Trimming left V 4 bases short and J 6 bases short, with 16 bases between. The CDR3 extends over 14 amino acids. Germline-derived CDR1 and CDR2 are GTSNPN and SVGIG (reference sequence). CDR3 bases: TGTGCCTGGAATCAAGCGCGAGGAGGCAATGAGCAGTTCTTC. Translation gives CAWNQARGGNEQFF.

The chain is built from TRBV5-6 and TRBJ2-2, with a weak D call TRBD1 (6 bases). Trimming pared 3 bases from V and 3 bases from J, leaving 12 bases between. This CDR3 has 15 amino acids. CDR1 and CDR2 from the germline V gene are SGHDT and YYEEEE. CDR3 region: CASSSWDTYTGELFF. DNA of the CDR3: TGTGCCAGCAGCTCCTGGGACACCTACACCGGGGAGCTGTTTTTT.

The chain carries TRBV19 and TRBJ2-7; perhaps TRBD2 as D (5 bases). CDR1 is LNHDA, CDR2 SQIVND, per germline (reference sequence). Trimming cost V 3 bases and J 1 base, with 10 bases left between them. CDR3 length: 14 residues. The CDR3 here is CASSMRVRSYEQYF. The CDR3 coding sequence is TGTGCCAGTAGTATGCGGGTCCGTTCCTACGAGCAGTACTTC.

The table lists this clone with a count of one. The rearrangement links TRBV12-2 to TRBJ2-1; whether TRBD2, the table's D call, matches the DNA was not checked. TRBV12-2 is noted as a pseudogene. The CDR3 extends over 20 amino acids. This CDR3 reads CASRLATSSGGPGSYNEQFF. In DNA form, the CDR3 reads TGTGCAAGTCGCTTAGCCACATCTAGCGGGGGGCCGGGATCCTACAATGAGCAGTTCTTC.

Here the CDR3 reads CASKRTSGNTGELFF. CDR3 coding DNA: TGTGCCAGCAAGAGGACTAGCGGAAACACCGGGGAGCTGTTTTTT. The chain carries TRBV2 and TRBJ2-2; 10 bases fit TRBD2. This CDR3 is built from 15 residues. The V gene's germline CDR1 is SNHLY and CDR2 FYNNEI. Trimming took 7 bases from V and 2 from J; bases not matched to a gene: 4.

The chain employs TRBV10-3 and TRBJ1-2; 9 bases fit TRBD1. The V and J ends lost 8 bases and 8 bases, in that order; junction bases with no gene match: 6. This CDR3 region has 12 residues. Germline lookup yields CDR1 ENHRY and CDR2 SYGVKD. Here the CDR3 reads CAIRRDRDGYTF. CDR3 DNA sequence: TGTGCCATCCGCCGGGACAGGGACGGCTACACCTTC.

This CDR3 reads CASSRDRVDGYTF. The CDR3 DNA follows: TGTGCCAGCAGTCGGGACAGGGTTGATGGCTACACCTTC. V and J are TRBV6-1 and TRBJ1-2; 9 positions agree with TRBD1. The V segment lost 5 bases and the J segment 6 bases; nucleotides outside the gene matches: 4. CDR1 is MNHNS, CDR2 SASEGT, per germline. The CDR3 is 13 amino acids.

For the CDR3, the DNA is TGTGCCAGCAGTCTACAGGAGAATGAGCAGTTCTTC. This codes for CASSLQENEQFF. The chain uses TRBV28 and TRBJ2-1; tentative D call: TRBD1 (5 bases). V was shortened by 5 bases and J by 7 bases, with 9 bases between the two germline ends. This CDR3 contains 12 residues. Germline CDR1 and CDR2: MDHEN and SYDVKM.

The CDR3 protein is CASSPGQTAYEQYF. The CDR3 DNA follows: TGTGCCAGCAGCCCGGGACAGACCGCCTACGAGCAGTACTTC. The chain employs TRBV5-4 and TRBJ2-7, with TRBD1 matching over 7 bases. The CDR3 has 14 amino acids. Germline V gene sequence: CDR1 SGHNT, CDR2 YYREEE (reference sequence). Trimming took 4 bases from V and 2 from J; bases not matched to a gene: 6.

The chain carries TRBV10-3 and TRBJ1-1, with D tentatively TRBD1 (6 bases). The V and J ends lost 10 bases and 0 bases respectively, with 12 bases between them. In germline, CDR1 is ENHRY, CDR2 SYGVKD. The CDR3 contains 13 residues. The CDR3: CATMDSMNTEAFF. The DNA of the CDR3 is TGTGCCACCATGGACAGCATGAACACTGAAGCTTTCTTT.

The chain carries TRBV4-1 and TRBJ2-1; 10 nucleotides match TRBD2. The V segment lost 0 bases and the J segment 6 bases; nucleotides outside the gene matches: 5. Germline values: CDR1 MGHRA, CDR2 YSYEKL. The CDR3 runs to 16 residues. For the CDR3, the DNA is TGCGCCAGCAGCCAAGATGGAACTAGCGGGGTCAATGAGCAGTTCTTC. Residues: CASSQDGTSGVNEQFF.

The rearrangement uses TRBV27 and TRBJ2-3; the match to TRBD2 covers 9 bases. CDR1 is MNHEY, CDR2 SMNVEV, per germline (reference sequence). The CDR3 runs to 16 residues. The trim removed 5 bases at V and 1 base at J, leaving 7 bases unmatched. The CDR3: CASSILLAGGTDTQYF. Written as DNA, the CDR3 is TGTGCCAGCAGTATCCTCTTAGCGGGGGGCACAGATACGCAGTATTTT.

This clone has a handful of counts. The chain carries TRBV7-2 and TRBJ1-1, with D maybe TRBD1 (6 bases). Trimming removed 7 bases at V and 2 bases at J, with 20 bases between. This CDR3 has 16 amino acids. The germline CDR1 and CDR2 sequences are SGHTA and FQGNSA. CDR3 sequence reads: CASTRASGHLNTEAFF. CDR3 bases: TGTGCCAGCACAAGAGCCTCGGGACACCTAAACACTGAAGCTTTCTTT.

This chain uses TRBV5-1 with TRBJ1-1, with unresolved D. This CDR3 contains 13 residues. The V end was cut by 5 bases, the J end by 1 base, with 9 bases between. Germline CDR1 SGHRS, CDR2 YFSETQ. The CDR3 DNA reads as TGCGCCAGCAGGCTGCAGGAGAACACTGAAGCTTTCTTT. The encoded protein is CASRLQENTEAFF.

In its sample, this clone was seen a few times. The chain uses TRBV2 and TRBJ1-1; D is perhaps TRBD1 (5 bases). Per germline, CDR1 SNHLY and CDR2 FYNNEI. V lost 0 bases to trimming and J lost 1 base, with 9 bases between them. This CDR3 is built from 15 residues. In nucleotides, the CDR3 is TGTGCCAGCAGTGAAGCAGGGACTGCGAACACTGAAGCTTTCTTT. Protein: CASSEAGTANTEAFF.

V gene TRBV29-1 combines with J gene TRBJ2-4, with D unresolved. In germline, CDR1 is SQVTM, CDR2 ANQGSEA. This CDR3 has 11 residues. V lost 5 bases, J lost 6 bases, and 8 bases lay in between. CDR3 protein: CSVLVVNIQYF. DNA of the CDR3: TGCAGCGTTCTAGTTGTAAACATTCAGTACTTC.

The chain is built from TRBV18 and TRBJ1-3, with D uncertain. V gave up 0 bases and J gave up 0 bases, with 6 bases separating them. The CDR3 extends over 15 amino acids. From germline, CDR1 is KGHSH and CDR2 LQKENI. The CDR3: CASSPPVSSGNTIYF. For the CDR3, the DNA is TGTGCCAGCTCACCACCCGTGAGCTCTGGAAACACCATATATTTT.

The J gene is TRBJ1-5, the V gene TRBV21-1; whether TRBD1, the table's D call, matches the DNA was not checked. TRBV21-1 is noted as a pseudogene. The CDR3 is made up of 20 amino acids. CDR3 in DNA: TGTGCCAGCAGCACCACGTCTCGCCGACCGGGACAAGATAGCAATCAGCCCCAGCATTTT. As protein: CASSTTSRRPGQDSNQPQHF.